Reported below is one TCR beta chain. What it binds is not known. The sample is drawn from a study of cytomegalovirus exposure and HLA in healthy donors. Study context: A subsequent analysis reported that the roughly 120 validation repertoires were produced on the same platform that had also been used for the roughly 700 first-cohort repertoires.

The study, taken as a whole, reports: Reports showed the classifier diagnosing cytomegalovirus status with high specificity and sensitivity.

The assay was immunoSEQ multiplex PCR, and TCRdb's table has in-frame clones only and misses some. This sample has a few hundred thousand clones, with 86% found just once. There are 16 residues in the CDR3. Germline V CDR1 and CDR2: MNHNS, SASEGT. Trimming cost V 2 bases and J 5 bases; bases outside gene matches: 8. This clonotype was obtained from a woman aged 18-35 years in good health and CMV-seronegative. Sample: PBMCs. This chain links TRBV6-1 with TRBJ2-3, with 9 bases matching TRBD1. This chain's CDR3 is CASSEYTGGSGDTQYF. CDR3 in DNA: TGTGCCAGCAGTGAATATACAGGGGGCTCGGGAGATACGCAGTATTTT.